The sequence of this T cell receptor (beta chain) was determined in a study of T cell responses to AZD1222 COVID-19 vaccine. Libraries were prepared by immunoSEQ multiplex PCR; TCRdb keeps only in-frame clonotypes and omits some of them. The sample contains more than 150,000 clones, 85% to 90% of which appear only once. Trimming took 3 bases from V and 1 from J, leaving 6 bases between them. Germline CDR1 reads GTSNPN; CDR2 reads SVGIG (reference sequence). The CDR3 extends over 12 amino acids. Remarks on this clone: The antigen is undetermined.

Study-wide results and caveats: After the peak T cell response, and only then, were repertoires sampled.

The TCR sequence derives from an adult in good health. The V call is TRBV30, the J call TRBJ1-1, with no clear D. The material sequenced was peripheral blood, taken on day 0 of AZD1222 vaccination. The CDR3 nucleotides are TGTGCCTGGAGCCCGCCGAACACTGAAGCTTTCTTT. It specifies CAWSPPNTEAFF.